This T cell receptor (beta chain) was retrieved from a study of blood T cell repertoires in COVID-19. Study overall: The United States, Italy and Spain supplied acute and convalescent COVID-19 samples. Sources were T cells, B-cell-depleted T cells, or PBMCs; the material itself was cDNA or gDNA.

Per the original data handling: Estimates of nucleated cell counts were drawn from the amplification of reference gene primers. This table comes from immunoSEQ multiplex PCR, and its TCRdb copy is limited to in-frame clones, with some not included. D and trimming come from the DNA, and the V and J calls and clone size come from that table. There are 60,000 to 65,000 clones in the sample; roughly four fifths occur only once, and 28% lies in the top ten. The length of the CDR3 is 16 residues. The germline V gene encodes CDR1 SGDLS and CDR2 YYNGEE. V dropped 0 bases and J dropped 1 base, with 14 bases sitting between them. This clone is a singleton in its sample.

The V call is TRBV9, the J call TRBJ2-7, with TRBD2 as a possible D gene (6 bases). This TCR was sampled from a woman at least 80 years old with acute or convalescent COVID-19. Sequencing was carried out using peripheral blood. CDR3 residues: CASSVGVGGASYEQYF. The CDR3 DNA is TGTGCCAGCAGCGTAGGAGTCGGCGGGGCATCCTACGAGCAGTACTTC.